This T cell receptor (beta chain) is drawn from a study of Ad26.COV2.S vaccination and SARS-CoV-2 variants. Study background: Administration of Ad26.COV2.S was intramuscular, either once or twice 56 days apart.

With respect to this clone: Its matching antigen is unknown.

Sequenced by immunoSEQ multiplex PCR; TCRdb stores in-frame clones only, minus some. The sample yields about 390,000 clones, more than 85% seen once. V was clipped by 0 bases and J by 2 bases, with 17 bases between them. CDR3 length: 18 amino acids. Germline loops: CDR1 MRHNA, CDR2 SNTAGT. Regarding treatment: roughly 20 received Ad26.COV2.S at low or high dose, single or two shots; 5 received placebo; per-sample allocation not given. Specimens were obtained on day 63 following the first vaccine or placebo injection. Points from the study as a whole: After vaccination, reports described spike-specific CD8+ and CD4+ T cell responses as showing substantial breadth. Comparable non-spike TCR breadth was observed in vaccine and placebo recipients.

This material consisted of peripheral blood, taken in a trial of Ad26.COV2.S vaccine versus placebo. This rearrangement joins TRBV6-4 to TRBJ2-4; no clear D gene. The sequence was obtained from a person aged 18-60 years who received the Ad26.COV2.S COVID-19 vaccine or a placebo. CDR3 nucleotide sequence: TGTGCCAGCAGTGACTCGACGGCTCTACGGGTTTCCAAAAACATTCAGTACTTC. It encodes CASSDSTALRVSKNIQYF.